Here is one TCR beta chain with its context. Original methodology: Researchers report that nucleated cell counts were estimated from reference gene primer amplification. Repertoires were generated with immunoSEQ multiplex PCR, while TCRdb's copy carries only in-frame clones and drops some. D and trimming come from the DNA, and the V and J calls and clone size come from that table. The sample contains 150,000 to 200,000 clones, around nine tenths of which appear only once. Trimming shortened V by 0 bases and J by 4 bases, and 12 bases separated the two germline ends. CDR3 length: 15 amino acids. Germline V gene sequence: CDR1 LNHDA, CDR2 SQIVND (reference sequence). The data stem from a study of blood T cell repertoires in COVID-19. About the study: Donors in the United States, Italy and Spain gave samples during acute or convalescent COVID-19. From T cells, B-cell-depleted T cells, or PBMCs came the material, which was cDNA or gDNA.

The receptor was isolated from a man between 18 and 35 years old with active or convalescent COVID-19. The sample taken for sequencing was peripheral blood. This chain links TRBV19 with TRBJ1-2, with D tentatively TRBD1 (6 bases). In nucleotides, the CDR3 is TGTGCCAGTAGTATAGAAGCAGGACAGCGCTATGGCTACACCTTC. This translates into CASSIEAGQRYGYTF. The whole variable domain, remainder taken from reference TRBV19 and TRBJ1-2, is DGGITQSPKYLFRKEGQNVTLSCEQNLNHDAMYWYRQDPGQGLRLIYYSQIVNDFQKGDIAEGYSVSREKKESFPLTVTSAQKNPTAFYLCASSIEAGQRYGYTFGSGTRLTVV.